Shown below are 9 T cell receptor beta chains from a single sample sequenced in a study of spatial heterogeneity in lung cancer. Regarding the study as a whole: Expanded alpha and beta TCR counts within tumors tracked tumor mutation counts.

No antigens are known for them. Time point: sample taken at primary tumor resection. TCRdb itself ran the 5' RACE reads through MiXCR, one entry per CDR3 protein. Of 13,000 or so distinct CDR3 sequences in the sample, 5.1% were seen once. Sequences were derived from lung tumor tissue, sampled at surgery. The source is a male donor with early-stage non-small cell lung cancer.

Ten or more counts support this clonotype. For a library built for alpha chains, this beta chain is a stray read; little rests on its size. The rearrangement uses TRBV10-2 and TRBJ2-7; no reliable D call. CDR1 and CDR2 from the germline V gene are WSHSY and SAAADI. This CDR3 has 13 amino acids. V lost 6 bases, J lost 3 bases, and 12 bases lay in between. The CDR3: CASRTPRRYEQYF. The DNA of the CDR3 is TGCGCCAGCAGGACCCCCAGGCGCTACGAGCAGTACTTC.

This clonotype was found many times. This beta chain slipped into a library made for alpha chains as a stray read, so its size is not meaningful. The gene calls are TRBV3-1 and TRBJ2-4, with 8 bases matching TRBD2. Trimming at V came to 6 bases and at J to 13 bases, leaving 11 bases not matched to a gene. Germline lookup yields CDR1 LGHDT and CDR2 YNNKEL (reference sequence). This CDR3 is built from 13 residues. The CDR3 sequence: CASRPSGSGAQYF. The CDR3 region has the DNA TGTGCCAGCAGACCAAGCGGTAGCGGGGCGCAGTACTTC.

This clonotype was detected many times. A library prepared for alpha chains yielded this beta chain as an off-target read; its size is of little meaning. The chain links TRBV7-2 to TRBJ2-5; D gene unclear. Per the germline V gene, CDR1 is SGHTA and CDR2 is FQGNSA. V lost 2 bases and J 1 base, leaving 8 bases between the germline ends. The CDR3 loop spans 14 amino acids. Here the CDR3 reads CASSLMGSQETQYF. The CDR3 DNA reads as TGTGCCAGCAGCTTAATGGGTTCCCAAGAGACCCAGTACTTC.

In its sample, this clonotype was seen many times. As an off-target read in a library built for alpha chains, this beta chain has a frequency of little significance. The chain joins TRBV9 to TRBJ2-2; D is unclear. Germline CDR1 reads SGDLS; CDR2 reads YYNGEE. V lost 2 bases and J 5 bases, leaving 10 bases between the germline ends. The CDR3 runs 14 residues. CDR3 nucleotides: TGTGCCAGCAGCGTCTTTTCGTTGACCGGGGAGCTGTTTTTT. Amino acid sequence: CASSVFSLTGELFF.

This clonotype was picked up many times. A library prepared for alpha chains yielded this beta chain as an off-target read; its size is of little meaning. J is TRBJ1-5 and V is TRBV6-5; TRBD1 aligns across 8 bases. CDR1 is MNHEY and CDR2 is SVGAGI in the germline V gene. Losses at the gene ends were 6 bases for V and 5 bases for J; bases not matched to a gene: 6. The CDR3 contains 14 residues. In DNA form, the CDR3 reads TGTGCCAGCAGGCCACAGGGGGGCGATCAGCCCCAGCATTTT. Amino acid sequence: CASRPQGGDQPQHF.

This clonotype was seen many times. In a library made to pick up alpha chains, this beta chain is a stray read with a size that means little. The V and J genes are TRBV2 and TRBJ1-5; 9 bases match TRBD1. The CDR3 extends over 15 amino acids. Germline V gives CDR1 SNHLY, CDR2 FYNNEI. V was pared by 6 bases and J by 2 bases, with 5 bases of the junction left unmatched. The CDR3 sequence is CASRARTGGNQPQHF. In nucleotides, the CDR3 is TGTGCCAGCAGGGCGAGGACAGGGGGCAATCAGCCCCAGCATTTT. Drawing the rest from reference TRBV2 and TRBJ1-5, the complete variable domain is EPEVTQTPSHQVTQMGQEVILRCVPISNHLYFYWYRQILGQKVEFLVSFYNNEISEKSEIFDDQFSVERPDGSNFTLKIRSTKLEDSAMYFCASRARTGGNQPQHFGDGTRLSIL.

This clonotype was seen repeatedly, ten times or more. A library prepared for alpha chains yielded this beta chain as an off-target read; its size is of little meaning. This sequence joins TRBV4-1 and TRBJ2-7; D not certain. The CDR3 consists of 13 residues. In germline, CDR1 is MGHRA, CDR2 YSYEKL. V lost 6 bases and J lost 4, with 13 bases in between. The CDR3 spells CASSSIATYEQYF. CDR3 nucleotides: TGCGCCAGCAGTTCGATCGCGACATACGAGCAGTACTTC.

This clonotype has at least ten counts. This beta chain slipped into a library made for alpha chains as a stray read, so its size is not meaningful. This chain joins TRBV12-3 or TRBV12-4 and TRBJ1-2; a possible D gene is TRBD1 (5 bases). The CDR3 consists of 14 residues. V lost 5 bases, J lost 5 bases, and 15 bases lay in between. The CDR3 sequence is CASSLLTGTYGYTF. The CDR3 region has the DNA TGTGCCAGCAGTCTGCTGACTGGGACTTATGGCTACACCTTC.

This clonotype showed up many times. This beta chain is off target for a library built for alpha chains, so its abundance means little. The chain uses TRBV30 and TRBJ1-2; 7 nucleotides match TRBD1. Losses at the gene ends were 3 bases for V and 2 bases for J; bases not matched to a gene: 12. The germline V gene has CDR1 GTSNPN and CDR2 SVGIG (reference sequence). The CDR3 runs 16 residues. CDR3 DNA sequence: TGTGCCTGGAGAACGACAGGGCCAACTCGAAACTATGGCTACACCTTC. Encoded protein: CAWRTTGPTRNYGYTF.